This T cell receptor beta chain was captured in a study of blood T cell repertoires in COVID-19. For the study at large: Specimens from acute and convalescent COVID-19 originated in the United States, Italy and Spain. PBMCs, B-cell-depleted T cells, or T cells provided the cDNA or gDNA that made up the material.

CDR1 and CDR2 (germline): SGDLS, YYNGEE. The CDR3 totals 19 residues. Trimming took 7 bases from V and 2 from J; bases not matched to a gene: 17. Original methodology: Estimation of nucleated cell counts was performed using reference gene primer amplification. Some clones are missing from TCRdb's copy, which holds only in-frame ones; the method was immunoSEQ multiplex PCR. Clonal size and the V and J genes are those of that table, whereas D and trimming came from the DNA. Here the sample spans around 13,000 clones, about four fifths being singletons. The count of this clone is one. The sequenced sample was peripheral blood. J is TRBJ2-7 and V is TRBV9, with 14 bases identical to TRBD2. The clonotype was recovered from a woman in her sixties with acute or convalescent COVID-19. Here the CDR3 reads CASRLGGKGLAGATYEQYF. CDR3 DNA sequence: TGTGCCAGCCGTTTGGGTGGGAAGGGACTAGCGGGGGCCACCTACGAGCAGTACTTC.